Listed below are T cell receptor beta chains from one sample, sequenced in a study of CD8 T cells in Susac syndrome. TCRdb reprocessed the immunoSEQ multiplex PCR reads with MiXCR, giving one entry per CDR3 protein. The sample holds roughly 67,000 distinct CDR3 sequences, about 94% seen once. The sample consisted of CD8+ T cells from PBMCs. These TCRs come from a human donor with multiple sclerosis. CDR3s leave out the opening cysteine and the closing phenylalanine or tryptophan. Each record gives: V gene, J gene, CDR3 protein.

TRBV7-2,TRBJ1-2,ASSSSGSGDPYGYT
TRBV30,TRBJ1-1,AWSSGLDDTEAF
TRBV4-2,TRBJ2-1,ASSQTGLDNEQF
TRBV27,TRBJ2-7,ASSLGDWSSYEQY
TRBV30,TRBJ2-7,AWSADSVDYEQY
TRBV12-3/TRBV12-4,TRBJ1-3,ASSFAGVSGNTIY
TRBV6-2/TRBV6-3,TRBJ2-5,ASRGETQY
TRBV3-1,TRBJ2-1,ASSQDVRLAYNEQF
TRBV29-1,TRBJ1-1,SVAVGAGGNTEAF
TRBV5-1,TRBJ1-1,ASRSGGTEAF
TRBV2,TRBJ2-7,ASSEFLSYEQY
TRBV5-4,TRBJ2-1,ASSQGGGSNEQF
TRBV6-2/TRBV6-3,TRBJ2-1,ASSLHPNPSYNEQF
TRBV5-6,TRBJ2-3,ASSWTNGTDTQY
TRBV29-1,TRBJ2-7,SVVEDYEQY
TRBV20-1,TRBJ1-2,SAQGTASKYGYT
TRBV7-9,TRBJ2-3,ASSSRGSTDTQY
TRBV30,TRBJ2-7,AWSVSEQREQY
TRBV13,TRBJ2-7,ASSLGDEQY
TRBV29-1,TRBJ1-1,SAVGPSGNTEAF
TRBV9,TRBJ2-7,ASSVAQGGYEQY
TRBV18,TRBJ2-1,ASSRTSEYNEQF
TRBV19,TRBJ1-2,ASSIPGQGAYGYT
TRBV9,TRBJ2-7,ASSVGEGRVDSYEQY
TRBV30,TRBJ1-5,AWSPGGQPQH
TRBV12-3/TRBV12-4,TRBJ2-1,AAGYNEQF
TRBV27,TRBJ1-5,ASSLHPIKLPQH
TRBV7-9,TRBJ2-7,ASSPRGGSSPYEQY
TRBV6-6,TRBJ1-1,ASSYVVDPTEAF
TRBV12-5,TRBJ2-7,ASANGETEQY
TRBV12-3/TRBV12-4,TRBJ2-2,ASSFALAGVGTGELF
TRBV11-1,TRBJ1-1,ASSLRQQNTEAF
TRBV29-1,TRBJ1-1,SVEQFRPAIRDNTEAF
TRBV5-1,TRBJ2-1,ASSFRLESSYNEQF
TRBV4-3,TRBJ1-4,ASSQGGSRNEKLF
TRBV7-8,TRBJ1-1,ASSLAATILNTEAF